The 23 T cell receptor beta chains in this list originate from one sample, sequenced in a study of neoadjuvant nivolumab and ipilimumab in lung cancer. Sequencing used immunoSEQ multiplex PCR; TCRdb keeps in-frame clones, though not all of them. The table has 30,000 to 35,000 clones, roughly nine tenths seen once; the top ten hold about 5.3%. The starting material was peripheral blood, obtained after neoadjuvant nivolumab, alone or with ipilimumab, at or shortly before surgery. Every receptor here comes from an adult with non-small cell lung cancer.

The chain recombines TRBV9 with TRBJ1-1; D is possibly TRBD1 (5 bases). Germline V gives CDR1 SGDLS, CDR2 YYNGEE. CDR3 length: 14 amino acids. With 1 base removed from V and 8 bases from J, the gap between germline ends came to 15 bases. This chain's CDR3 is CASSVRDLWGEAFF. DNA of the CDR3: TGTGCCAGCAGCGTACGGGACCTCTGGGGGGAAGCTTTCTTT.

This clone has only a few counts. This chain links TRBV4-2 with TRBJ2-7; D possibly corresponds to TRBD1 (6 bases). Looked up from germline, CDR1 is LGHNA and CDR2 is YNFKEQ. The CDR3 has 16 amino acids. The V end was cut by 4 bases, the J end by 0 bases, with 16 bases between. CDR3 nucleotide sequence: TGTGCCAGCAGCCCCCAGACAGGTACGGGCTCCTACGAGCAGTACTTC. Translating gives CASSPQTGTGSYEQYF.

The chain employs TRBV9 and TRBJ1-1, with a weak D call TRBD1 (6 bases). Trimming took off 3 bases at V and 3 bases at J, with 9 bases between the two ends. This CDR3 has 13 residues. Looked up from germline, CDR1 is SGDLS and CDR2 is YYNGEE. The CDR3 is CASSGQADTEAFF. Written as DNA, the CDR3 is TGTGCCAGCAGCGGACAGGCGGACACTGAAGCTTTCTTT.

The rearrangement joins TRBV5-8 to TRBJ2-1; 9 nucleotides match TRBD2. The CDR3 extends over 16 amino acids. Germline V gene data show CDR1 as SGHTS and CDR2 as YDEGEE. V dropped 3 bases and J dropped 7; count of bases not matched to a gene: 11. The chain's CDR3 is CASSWEAGGRVNEQFF. The DNA for the CDR3 is TGTGCCAGCAGCTGGGAAGCGGGGGGCCGGGTTAATGAGCAGTTCTTC.

J is TRBJ1-2 and V is TRBV19; unclear D gene. The CDR3 totals 12 residues. Deletions cut 5 bases from V and 3 bases from J, with 7 bases between. Germline V gives CDR1 LNHDA, CDR2 SQIVND (reference sequence). The DNA of the CDR3 is TGTGCCAGTAGTCTTGGGTACTATGGCTACACCTTC. It encodes CASSLGYYGYTF.

This sequence joins TRBV7-9 and TRBJ2-1; D is perhaps TRBD2 (6 bases). Germline V CDR1 and CDR2: SEHNR, FQNEAQ (reference sequence). The CDR3 consists of 16 residues. V lost 1 base and J 9 bases, leaving 19 bases between the germline ends. CDR3 DNA: TGTGCCAGCAGCTTAGTGAGGGACTCGGGGATCCGTGAGCAGTTCTTC. Translated, it gives CASSLVRDSGIREQFF.

This clone was counted between two and nine times. This chain joins TRBV5-5 and TRBJ2-7; 8 nucleotides line up with TRBD2. Germline trimming cut 0 bases from V and 3 bases from J; bases unmatched to any gene: 2. From germline, CDR1 is SGHKS and CDR2 YYEKEE (reference sequence). This CDR3 contains 14 residues. CDR3 nucleotides: TGTGCCAGCAGCTTGGCTGGGACTAGCTACGAGCAGTACTTC. Encoded protein: CASSLAGTSYEQYF.

V usage is TRBV7-9 and J usage is TRBJ2-5; D tentatively fits TRBD1 or TRBD2 (6 bases each). Trimming removed 4 bases at V and 5 bases at J, with 14 bases between. The CDR3 loop spans 14 amino acids. The germline V gene has CDR1 SEHNR and CDR2 FQNEAQ (reference sequence). The CDR3 nucleotides are TGTGCCAGCAGCTGGACAGCCGCGGGGGAGACCCAGTACTTC. It specifies CASSWTAAGETQYF.

The rearrangement links TRBV6-5 to TRBJ1-2; 11 bases are shared with TRBD1. The CDR3 length is 14 residues. Per germline, CDR1 MNHEY and CDR2 SVGAGI. The J segment lost 3 bases and the V segment lost 7 bases, leaving 4 bases of the junction unmatched. This chain's CDR3 is CASTRDRGDYGYTF. As DNA, the CDR3 is TGTGCCAGCACCCGGGACAGGGGGGACTATGGCTACACCTTC.

The J gene is TRBJ1-3, the V gene TRBV7-9; TRBD1 matches 8 bases. Germline V gives CDR1 SEHNR, CDR2 FQNEAQ (reference sequence). V gave up 6 bases and J gave up 0 bases; unmatched junction bases: 16. This CDR3 comprises 19 residues. The CDR3 spells CASRPRTGLRGDSGNTIYF. CDR3 DNA: TGTGCCAGCAGACCCCGGACAGGGCTCCGGGGAGACTCTGGAAACACCATATATTTT.

The gene calls are TRBV5-4 and TRBJ2-3, with unresolved D. Trimming removed 4 bases from V and 1 base from J, with 7 bases in between. The germline V gene has CDR1 SGHNT and CDR2 YYREEE (reference sequence). The CDR3 sequence is 13 residues long. The CDR3 sequence is CASSPDRTDTQYF. Here the CDR3 DNA reads TGTGCCAGCAGCCCCGATCGCACAGATACGCAGTATTTT.

CDR3 sequence (DNA): TGTGCCAGCAGCTTGGTATTCATTGAGCAGTTCTTC. Encoded protein: CASSLVFIEQFF. V gene TRBV5-5 combines with J gene TRBJ2-1; no firm D call. The CDR3 runs 12 residues. Germline V lookup: CDR1 SGHKS, CDR2 YYEKEE (reference sequence). Trimming left V 0 bases short and J 9 bases short, with 7 bases between. The variable domain in full, with the rest retrieved from reference TRBV5-5 and TRBJ2-1, is DAGVTQSPTHLIKTRGQQVTLRCSPISGHKSVSWYQQVLGQGPQFIFQYYEKEERGRGNFPDRFSARQFPNYSSELNVNALLLGDSALYLCASSLVFIEQFFGPGTRLTVL.

This clone has just one count. J is TRBJ2-7 and V is TRBV7-2; TRBD2 might be the D (6 bases). Germline V gene data show CDR1 as SGHTA and CDR2 as FQGNSA. V was shortened by 0 bases and J by 7 bases, with 13 bases between the two germline ends. The CDR3 length is 14 residues. The CDR3 nucleotides read TGTGCCAGCAGCTTAGCGGGGGGAACTGAAGAGCAGTACTTC. Protein product: CASSLAGGTEEQYF.

This sequence joins TRBV6-1 and TRBJ2-3, with TRBD2 as a possible D gene (7 bases). V was trimmed by 0 bases and J by 6 bases, leaving 19 bases between them. The CDR3 has 17 amino acids. Germline V gene lookup returns CDR1 MNHNS and CDR2 SASEGT. CDR3 sequence reads: CASSEAMSGGGRDTQYF. The CDR3 DNA is TGTGCCAGCAGTGAAGCGATGAGTGGGGGGGGCCGGGATACGCAGTATTTT.

V gene TRBV5-1 combines with J gene TRBJ2-2; D not certain. CDR1 and CDR2 (germline): SGHRS, YFSETQ. The CDR3 is made up of 15 amino acids. V was trimmed by 1 base and J by 6 bases, leaving 13 bases between them. DNA for the CDR3: TGCGCCAGCAGCTTGCTGGGCCCGATGGCCGGGGAGCTGTTTTTT. Translating it yields CASSLLGPMAGELFF.

This clone was recorded only once. The chain has TRBV7-9 and TRBJ1-1; 9 positions match TRBD1. This CDR3 comprises 15 residues. V dropped 6 bases and J dropped 3; count of bases not matched to a gene: 8. The V gene's germline CDR1 is SEHNR and CDR2 FQNEAQ (reference sequence). The CDR3 loop reads CASSRDRARDTEAFF. The CDR3 bases are TGTGCCAGCAGTAGGGACAGGGCCCGGGACACTGAAGCTTTCTTT.

For the CDR3, the DNA is TGTGCCAGCAGCCTGGACGGCCTTACGGTGGACACCATATATTTT. Translating gives CASSLDGLTVDTIYF. V usage is TRBV7-9 and J usage is TRBJ1-3, with no clear D. V lost 5 bases and J 8 bases, leaving 19 bases between the germline ends. The CDR3 covers 15 residues. Germline CDR1 SEHNR, CDR2 FQNEAQ (reference sequence).

This clone has more than one count but fewer than ten. This chain's CDR3 is CSVGETGGGETQYF. The CDR3, as DNA: TGCAGCGTTGGAGAGACAGGGGGCGGGGAGACCCAGTACTTC. This chain connects TRBV29-1 to TRBJ2-5; 10 bases align to TRBD1. Trimming removed 4 bases from V and 5 bases from J; junction bases left unmatched: 7. The CDR3 is made up of 14 amino acids. Germline V gives CDR1 SQVTM, CDR2 ANQGSEA.

The gene calls are TRBV9 and TRBJ1-5, with 7 positions matching TRBD1. Trimming at V came to 0 bases and at J to 7 bases, leaving 4 bases not matched to a gene. This CDR3 has 14 amino acids. The germline gives CDR1 SGDLS, CDR2 YYNGEE. CDR3 in amino acids: CASSVDQGVQPQHF. The CDR3 DNA reads TGTGCCAGCAGCGTAGATCAGGGGGTCCAGCCCCAGCATTTT.

The chain employs TRBV5-1 and TRBJ2-1; 9 bases fit TRBD1. Germline V gene sequence: CDR1 SGHRS, CDR2 YFSETQ. The CDR3 has 17 amino acids. V was clipped by 0 bases and J by 6 bases; unmatched bases: 10. CDR3 in amino acids: CASSLAPGQGFGNEQFF. CDR3 coding DNA: TGCGCCAGCAGCTTGGCCCCGGGACAGGGTTTTGGCAATGAGCAGTTCTTC.

The gene calls are TRBV10-1 and TRBJ1-1; D ambiguous. The CDR3 spans 11 residues. Germline CDR1 and CDR2: WNHNN and SYGVQD (reference sequence). V was shortened by 4 bases and J by 4 bases, with 4 bases between the two germline ends. The DNA of the CDR3 is TGCGCCAGCAGTGGGGGCACTGAAGCTTTCTTT. Its protein is CASSGGTEAFF.

The sample holds a few counts of this clone. The chain uses TRBV4-1 and TRBJ1-2; D remains ambiguous. The CDR3 totals 14 residues. Trimming took off 0 bases at V and 1 base at J, with 6 bases between the two ends. Germline loops: CDR1 MGHRA, CDR2 YSYEKL. CDR3 sequence reads: CASSQDPDNYGYTF. Written as DNA, the CDR3 is TGCGCCAGCAGCCAAGATCCGGATAACTATGGCTACACCTTC.

V usage is TRBV6-1 and J usage is TRBJ2-1; a possible D gene is TRBD2 (5 bases). The V gene's germline CDR1 is MNHNS and CDR2 SASEGT. The CDR3 sequence is 13 residues long. V was clipped by 2 bases and J by 9 bases, with 11 bases between them. CDR3 bases: TGTGCCAGCAGTGAAACTAGGGTGGGTGAGCAGTTCTTC. It encodes CASSETRVGEQFF.